A selection of T cell receptor beta chains follows, all from one sample in a study of cytomegalovirus exposure and HLA in healthy donors. Assay used: immunoSEQ multiplex PCR; TCRdb lists only in-frame clones, some missing. The sample records roughly 200,000 clones, more than 75% being singletons. The source material was PBMCs. The receptors originated from a man between 25 and 39 years old in good health and CMV-seropositive. Each CDR3 is given with its conserved first and last residue. D genes are given only for firm matches. Size is omitted from some rows. Given values are once, few, many or a class for expanded clones.

TRBJ1-2 | TRBV9 | NA | NA | TGTGCCAGCAGCGTAGTTTACACCTTC | CASSVVYTF
TRBJ2-7 | TRBV6-6 | NA | once | TGTGCCAGCAGTTACGGTTTTGGGAGCGAGCAGTACTTC | CASSYGFGSEQYF
TRBJ1-5 | TRBV6-5 | NA | NA | TGTGCCAGCAGCTTTTATAGCAATCAGCCCCAGCATTTT | CASSFYSNQPQHF
TRBJ1-2 | TRBV7-9 | NA | NA | TGTGCCAGCAGCTCCCCTTCCTTCTCGTATGGCTACACCTTC | CASSSPSFSYGYTF
TRBJ2-5 | TRBV6-5 | NA | large | TGTGCCAGCACTAACCCAGGGTTAAAAGAGACCCAGTACTTC | CASTNPGLKETQYF
TRBJ1-3 | TRBV7-2 | NA | NA | TGTGCCAGCAGCTTGTCCGGGGCAGGAGCTGGAAACACCATATATTTT | CASSLSGAGAGNTIYF
TRBJ1-5 | TRBV6-5 | NA | NA | TGTGCCAGCAGCCGATCAGGTAGCAATCAGCCCCAGCATTTT | CASSRSGSNQPQHF
TRBJ2-1 | TRBV7-3 | NA | NA | TGTGCCAGCAGCTTAACTGAAAACCCCCTCTACAATGAGCAGTTCTTC | CASSLTENPLYNEQFF
TRBJ1-6 | TRBV5-4 | TRBD1 | NA | TGTGCCAGCAGCGGCCGGGACAGGGGGAATAATTCACCCCTCCACTTT | CASSGRDRGNNSPLHF
TRBJ1-5 | TRBV5-1 | TRBD1 | NA | TGCGCCAGCAGCCTGGGGACAGCGGATCAGCCCCAGCATTTT | CASSLGTADQPQHF
TRBJ1-4 | TRBV5-6 | NA | NA | TGTGCCAGCAGCAGAAGATCCAGCTCAGTCGTTCATGAAAAACTGTTTTTT | CASSRRSSSVVHEKLFF
TRBJ2-7 | TRBV5-4 | TRBD1 | NA | TGTGCCAGCAGTTGGCAGGGGGCGAGAGAGCAGTACTTC | CASSWQGAREQYF
TRBJ1-2 | TRBV30 | NA | NA | TGTGCCTGGAGTGGAGAGGGCGGCTATGGCTACACCTTC | CAWSGEGGYGYTF
TRBJ2-5 | TRBV2 | TRBD2 | NA | TGTGCCAGCAGTGAAGCGCGACTAGCGGGGGGCACTACCCAGTACTTC | CASSEARLAGGTTQYF
TRBJ1-5 | TRBV4-2 | TRBD1 | NA | TGTGCCAGCAGCCAAGAAAGCGGACAGGGGGCAGACAATCAGCCCCAGCATTTT | CASSQESGQGADNQPQHF
TRBJ2-5 | TRBV9 | NA | once | TGTGCCAGCAGCGTACCCTCAGGAGAGACCCAGTACTTC | CASSVPSGETQYF
TRBJ2-7 | TRBV4-1 | TRBD2 | NA | TGCGCCAGCAGCCGGGCCGGGACTAGCGGGACCCAGCAGTACTTC | CASSRAGTSGTQQYF
TRBJ1-1 | TRBV4-3 | NA | NA | TGCGCCAGCAGCCAATACCGATCGGGTCCTGAAGCTTTCTTT | CASSQYRSGPEAFF
TRBJ2-1 | TRBV7-9 | TRBD2 | few | TGTGCCAGCAGCTTAGTGTCAGCGGGAGACCAGTTCTTC | CASSLVSAGDQFF
TRBJ2-2 | TRBV7-3 | NA | few | TGTGCCAGCAGCTTAGGTAACACCGGGGAGCTGTTTTTT | CASSLGNTGELFF